This T cell receptor beta chain was observed in a study of OX40 agonist ivuxolimab in advanced cancers. General observations from the study: People who partly responded at 0.1-3.0 mg/kg had some of the least clonal expansion seen.

Excluded were patients having autoimmune disease history or systemic immunosuppression. Method: immunoSEQ multiplex PCR; TCRdb's copy keeps in-frame clones and lacks some. This repertoire shows 65,000 to 100,000 clones, approximately 94% found once; its top ten account for roughly a tenth. CDR3 length: 14 residues. Trimming removed 5 bases from V and 2 bases from J; junction bases left unmatched: 4. Germline CDR1 is SGHDT and CDR2 is YYEEEE. This clone has ten or more counts. Its specificity is not known. The material sequenced was CD4+ or CD8+ T cells sorted from blood, taken in a trial of the OX40 agonist ivuxolimab. This sequence joins TRBV5-6 and TRBJ1-5; 7 bases align to TRBD1. The clonotype was recovered from an adult with an advanced solid tumor such as melanoma, head and neck, liver or kidney cancer. The CDR3 loop is CASSYGQGNQPQHF. The CDR3 DNA sequence: TGTGCCAGCAGTTACGGACAGGGCAATCAGCCCCAGCATTTT.